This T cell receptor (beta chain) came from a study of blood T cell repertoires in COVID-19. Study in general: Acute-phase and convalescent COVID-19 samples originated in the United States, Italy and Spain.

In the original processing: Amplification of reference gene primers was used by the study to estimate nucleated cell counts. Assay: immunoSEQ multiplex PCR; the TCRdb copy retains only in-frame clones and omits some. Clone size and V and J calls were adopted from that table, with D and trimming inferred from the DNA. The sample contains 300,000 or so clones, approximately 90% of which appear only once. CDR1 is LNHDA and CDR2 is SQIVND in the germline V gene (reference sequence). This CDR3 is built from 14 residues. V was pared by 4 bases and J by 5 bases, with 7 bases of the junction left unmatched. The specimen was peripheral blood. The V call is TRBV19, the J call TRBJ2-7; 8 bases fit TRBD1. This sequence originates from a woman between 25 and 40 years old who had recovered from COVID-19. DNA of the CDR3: TGTGCCAGTAGTACCGACAGGGGCAGCAACGAGCAGTACTTC. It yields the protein CASSTDRGSNEQYF.